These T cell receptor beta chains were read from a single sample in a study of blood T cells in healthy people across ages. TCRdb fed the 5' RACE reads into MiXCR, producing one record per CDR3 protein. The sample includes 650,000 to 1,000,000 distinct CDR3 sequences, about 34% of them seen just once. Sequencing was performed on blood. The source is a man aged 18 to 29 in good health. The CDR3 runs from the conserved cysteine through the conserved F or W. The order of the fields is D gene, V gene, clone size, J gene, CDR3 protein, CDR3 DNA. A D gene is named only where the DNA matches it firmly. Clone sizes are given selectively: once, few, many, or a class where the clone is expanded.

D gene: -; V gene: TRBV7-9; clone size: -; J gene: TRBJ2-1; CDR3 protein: CASSLAAEQFF; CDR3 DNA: TGTGCCAGCAGCTTAGCGGCTGAGCAGTTCTTC
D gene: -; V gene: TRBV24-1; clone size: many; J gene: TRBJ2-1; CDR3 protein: CATSDRGPDTPGDNEQFF; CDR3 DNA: TGTGCCACCAGTGATCGCGGGCCAGACACCCCTGGGGACAATGAGCAGTTCTTC
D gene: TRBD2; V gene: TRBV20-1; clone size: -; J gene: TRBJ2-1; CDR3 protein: CSARTSGGAKTQFF; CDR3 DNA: TGCAGTGCTAGAACCAGCGGGGGGGCTAAGACCCAGTTCTTC
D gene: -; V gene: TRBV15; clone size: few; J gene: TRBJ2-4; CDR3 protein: CATRNPEGRNIQYF; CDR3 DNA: TGTGCCACCAGAAATCCCGAGGGTAGGAACATTCAGTACTTC
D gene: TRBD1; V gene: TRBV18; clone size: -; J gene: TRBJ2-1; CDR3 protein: CASSRAGTGHDEQFF; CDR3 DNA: TGTGCCAGCTCACGAGCCGGGACAGGTCACGATGAGCAGTTCTTC
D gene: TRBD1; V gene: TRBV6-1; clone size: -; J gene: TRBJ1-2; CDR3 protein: CASRITGGNYGYTF; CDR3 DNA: TGTGCCAGCAGGATCACAGGGGGCAACTATGGCTACACCTTC
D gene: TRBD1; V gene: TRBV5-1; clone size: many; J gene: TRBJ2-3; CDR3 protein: CASSLGQHTDTQYF; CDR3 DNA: TGTGCCAGCAGCTTGGGACAGCACACAGATACGCAGTATTTT
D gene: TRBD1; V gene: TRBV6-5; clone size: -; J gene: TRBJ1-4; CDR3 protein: CASSYQVTGTGATNEKLFF; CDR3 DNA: TGTGCCAGCAGTTATCAGGTGACCGGGACAGGTGCAACTAATGAAAAACTGTTTTTT
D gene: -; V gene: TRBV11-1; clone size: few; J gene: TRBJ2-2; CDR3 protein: CASTRGAGELFF; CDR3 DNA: TGTGCCAGCACCAGGGGGGCCGGGGAGCTGTTTTTT
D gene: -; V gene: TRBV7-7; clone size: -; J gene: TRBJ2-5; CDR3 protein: CASSLASKGDEQYF; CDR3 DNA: TGTGCTAGCAGCTTAGCGTCTAAGGGGGATGAGCAGTACTTC
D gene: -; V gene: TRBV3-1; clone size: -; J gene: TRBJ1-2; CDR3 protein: CASSLGPLYGYTF; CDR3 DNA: TGTGCCAGCAGCCTCGGCCCTCTCTATGGCTACACCTTC
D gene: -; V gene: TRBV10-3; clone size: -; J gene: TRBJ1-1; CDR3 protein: CAISDFPLGPEAFF; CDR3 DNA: TGTGCCATCAGTGATTTCCCCTTGGGGCCTGAAGCTTTCTTT
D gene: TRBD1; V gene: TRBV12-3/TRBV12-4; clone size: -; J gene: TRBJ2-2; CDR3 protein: CASSLLGQGPGELFF; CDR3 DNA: TGTGCCAGCAGTTTACTGGGACAGGGCCCCGGGGAGCTGTTTTTT
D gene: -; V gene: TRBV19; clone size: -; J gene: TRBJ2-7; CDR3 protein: CASSIQGPPYEQYF; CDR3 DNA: TGTGCCAGTAGTATACAGGGTCCGCCCTACGAGCAGTACTTC
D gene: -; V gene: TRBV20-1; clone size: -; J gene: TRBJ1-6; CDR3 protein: CSAKGGRGGNSPLHF; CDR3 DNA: TGCAGTGCTAAGGGCGGCAGGGGAGGGAATTCACCCCTCCACTTT
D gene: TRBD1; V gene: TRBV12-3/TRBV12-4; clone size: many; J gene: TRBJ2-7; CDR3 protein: CASSSGQGSSYEQYF; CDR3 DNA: TGTGCCAGCAGTTCCGGACAGGGGAGCTCCTACGAGCAGTACTTC
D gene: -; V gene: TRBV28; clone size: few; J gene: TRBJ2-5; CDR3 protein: CATLSPSGTKKEETQYF; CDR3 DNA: TGTGCCACCTTATCCCCCTCCGGGACAAAGAAGGAAGAGACCCAGTACTTC
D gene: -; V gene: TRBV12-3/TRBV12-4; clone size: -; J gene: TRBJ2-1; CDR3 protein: CASSLRLGSTYEQFF; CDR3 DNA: TGTGCCAGCAGTTTAAGGTTGGGGAGTACCTACGAGCAGTTCTTC
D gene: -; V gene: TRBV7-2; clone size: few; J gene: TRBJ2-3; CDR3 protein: CASSLGPNTQYF; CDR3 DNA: TGTGCCAGCAGCTTAGGCCCAAATACGCAGTATTTT
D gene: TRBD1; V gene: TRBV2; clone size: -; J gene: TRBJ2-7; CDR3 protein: CASTEMGTGSYEQYF; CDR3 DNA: TGTGCCAGCACCGAAATGGGGACAGGCTCCTACGAGCAGTACTTC
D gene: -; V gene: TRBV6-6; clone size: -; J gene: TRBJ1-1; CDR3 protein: CASITVGRVDTEAFF; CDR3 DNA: TGTGCCAGCATCACCGTGGGGAGGGTCGACACTGAAGCTTTCTTT
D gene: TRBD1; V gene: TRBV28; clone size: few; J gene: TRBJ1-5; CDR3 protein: CASSLSGQNQPQHF; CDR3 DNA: TGTGCCAGCAGTTTATCGGGACAGAATCAGCCCCAGCATTTT